This TCR beta chain was found in a study of blood T cell repertoires in COVID-19. In the original workflow: Quantification of nucleated cells was approximated via reference gene primer amplification. The protocol was immunoSEQ multiplex PCR, while the TCRdb copy is restricted to in-frame clones and leaves out a portion. V and J calls and clone size are as listed in that table; D and trimming were resolved from the DNA. This table has some 110,000 clones, 70% to 80% appearing once. CDR3 length equals 13 residues. Trimming cost V 7 bases and J 3 bases; bases outside gene matches: 5. Germline V gene lookup returns CDR1 SQVTM and CDR2 ANQGSEA.

The sequenced material came from peripheral blood. This TCR was sampled from a man aged 50-60 years with acute or convalescent COVID-19. The gene calls are TRBV29-1 and TRBJ2-7; TRBD1 matches 11 bases. The CDR3 spells CSAQGQGGYEQYF. The CDR3 nucleotides are TGCAGCGCCCAGGGACAGGGGGGCTACGAGCAGTACTTC.